The source of this T cell receptor beta chain is a study of cytomegalovirus exposure and HLA in healthy donors. Study details: Researchers previously reported finding 100 million or so unique TCR beta sequences from about 179 million T cells.

The study's findings and limits: Productive rates of about 90% or about 30% were seen for most TCR beta V segments in an earlier analysis. 87-base-pair reads could not separate some V segments, including TRBV6-2 and TRBV6-3.

Trimming removed 3 bases from V and 8 bases from J, with 10 bases in between. Germline V gives CDR1 MNHNY, CDR2 SVGAGI (reference sequence). The CDR3 is 13 residues long. The PCR employed 60 Vbeta primers together with 13 Jbeta primers. The table came from immunoSEQ multiplex PCR; TCRdb's copy has only in-frame clones and leaves some out. The sample lists 150,000 to 200,000 clones, around 80% seen once, with around 2.5% in the top ten. This clone came up a few times. Its target is unknown. Sequenced sample: PBMCs. The receptor was isolated from a female donor in good health and CMV-seronegative. V usage is TRBV6-6 and J usage is TRBJ1-4; the D gene is possibly TRBD1 (5 bases). CDR3 protein: CASSYNRLEKLFF. In DNA, the CDR3 is TGTGCCAGCAGTTATAACAGGCTGGAAAAACTGTTTTTT.